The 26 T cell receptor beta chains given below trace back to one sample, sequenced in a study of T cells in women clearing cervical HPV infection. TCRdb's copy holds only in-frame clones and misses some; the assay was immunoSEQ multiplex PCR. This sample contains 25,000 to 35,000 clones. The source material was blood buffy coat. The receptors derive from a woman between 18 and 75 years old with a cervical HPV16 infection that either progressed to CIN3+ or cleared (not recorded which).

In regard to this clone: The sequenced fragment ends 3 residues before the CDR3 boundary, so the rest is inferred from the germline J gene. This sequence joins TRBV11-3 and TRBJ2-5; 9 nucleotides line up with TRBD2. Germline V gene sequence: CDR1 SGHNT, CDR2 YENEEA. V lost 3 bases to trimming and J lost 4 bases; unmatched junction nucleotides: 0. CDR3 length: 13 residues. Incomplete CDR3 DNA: TGTGCCAGCAGCTTGGGACTAGCAGAGACC. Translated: CASSLGLAET. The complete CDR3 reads CASSLGLAETQYF.

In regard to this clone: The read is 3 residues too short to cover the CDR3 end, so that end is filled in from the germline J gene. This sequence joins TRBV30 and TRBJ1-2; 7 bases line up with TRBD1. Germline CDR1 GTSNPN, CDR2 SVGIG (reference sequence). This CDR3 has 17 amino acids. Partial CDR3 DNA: TGTGCCTGGTCCACTACCCTCGGGGGGGCAGGGGGACGGGGC. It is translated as CAWSTTLGGAGGRG. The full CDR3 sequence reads CAWSTTLGGAGGRGYTF. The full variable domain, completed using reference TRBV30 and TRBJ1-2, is SQTIHQWPATLVQPVGSPLSLECTVEGTSNPNLYWYRQAAGRGLQLLFYSVGIGQISSEVPQNLSASRPQDRQFILSSKKLLLSDSGFYLCAWSTTLGGAGGRGYTFGSGTRLTVV.

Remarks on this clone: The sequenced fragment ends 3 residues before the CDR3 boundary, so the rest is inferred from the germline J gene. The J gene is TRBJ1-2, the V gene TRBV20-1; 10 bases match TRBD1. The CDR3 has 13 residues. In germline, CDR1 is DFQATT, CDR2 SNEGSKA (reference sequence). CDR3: CSAPDRGLSGYTF. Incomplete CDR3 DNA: TGCAGTGCCCCAGACAGGGGGCTGAGCGGC.

The DNA read from the CDR3 is TGCGCCAGCAGCTTGGGGGGAGGGGGCGATGAG. Translating gives CASSLGGGGDE. The entire CDR3 is CASSLGGGGDEQFF. The genes are TRBV5-1 and TRBJ2-1; the D gene could be TRBD1 or TRBD2 (7 bases each). The missing CDR3 end, 3 residues past where the read stops, is filled in from the germline J gene. This CDR3 contains 14 residues. Per germline, CDR1 SGHRS and CDR2 YFSETQ. Trimming pared 0 bases from V and 8 bases from J, leaving 12 bases between.

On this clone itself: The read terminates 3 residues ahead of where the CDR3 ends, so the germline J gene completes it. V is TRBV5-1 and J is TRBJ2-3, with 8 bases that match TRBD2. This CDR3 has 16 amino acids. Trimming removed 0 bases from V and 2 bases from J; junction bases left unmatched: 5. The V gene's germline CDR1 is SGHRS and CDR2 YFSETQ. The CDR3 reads CASSLALRGVTDTQYF. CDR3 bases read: TGCGCCAGCAGCTTGGCTTTGCGGGGGGTCACAGATACG.

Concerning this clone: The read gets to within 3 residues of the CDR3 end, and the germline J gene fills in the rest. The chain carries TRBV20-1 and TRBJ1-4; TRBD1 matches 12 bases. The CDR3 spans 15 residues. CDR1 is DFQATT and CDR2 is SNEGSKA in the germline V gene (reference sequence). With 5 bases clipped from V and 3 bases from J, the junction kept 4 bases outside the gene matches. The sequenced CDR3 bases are TGCAGTGCTCGGGACAGGGGGCCAGCTAATGAAAAA. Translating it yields CSARDRGPANEK. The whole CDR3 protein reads CSARDRGPANEKLFF.

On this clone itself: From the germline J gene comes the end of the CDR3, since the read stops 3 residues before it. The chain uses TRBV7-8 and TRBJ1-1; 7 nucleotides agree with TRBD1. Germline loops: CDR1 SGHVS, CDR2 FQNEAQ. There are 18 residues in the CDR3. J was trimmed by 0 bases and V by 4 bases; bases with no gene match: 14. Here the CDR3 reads CASSSRGRDSVMNTEAFF. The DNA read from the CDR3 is TGTGCCAGCAGCTCGCGGGGACGGGACAGCGTCATGAACACTGAA.

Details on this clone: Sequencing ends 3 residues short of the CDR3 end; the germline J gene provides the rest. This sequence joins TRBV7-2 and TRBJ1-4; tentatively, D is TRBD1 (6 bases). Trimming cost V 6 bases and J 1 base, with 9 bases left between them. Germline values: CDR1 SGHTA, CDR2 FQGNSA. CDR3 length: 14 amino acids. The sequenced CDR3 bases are TGTGCCAGCAGGCAGGGACAAACTAATGAAAAA. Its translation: CASRQGQTNEK. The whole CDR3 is CASRQGQTNEKLFF.

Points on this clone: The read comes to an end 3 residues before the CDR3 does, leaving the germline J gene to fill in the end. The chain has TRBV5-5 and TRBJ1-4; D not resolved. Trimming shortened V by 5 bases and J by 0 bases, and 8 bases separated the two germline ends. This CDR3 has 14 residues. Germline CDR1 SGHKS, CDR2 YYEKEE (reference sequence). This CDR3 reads CASRLGATNEKLFF. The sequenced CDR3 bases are TGTGCCAGCAGACTAGGTGCAACTAATGAAAAA.

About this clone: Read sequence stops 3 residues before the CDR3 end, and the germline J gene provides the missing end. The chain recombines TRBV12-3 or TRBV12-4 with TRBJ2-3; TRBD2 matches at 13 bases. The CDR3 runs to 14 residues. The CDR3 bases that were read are TGTGCCAGCAGTCCCGGGACTAGCGGGAATTCG. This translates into CASSPGTSGNS. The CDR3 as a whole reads CASSPGTSGNSQYF.

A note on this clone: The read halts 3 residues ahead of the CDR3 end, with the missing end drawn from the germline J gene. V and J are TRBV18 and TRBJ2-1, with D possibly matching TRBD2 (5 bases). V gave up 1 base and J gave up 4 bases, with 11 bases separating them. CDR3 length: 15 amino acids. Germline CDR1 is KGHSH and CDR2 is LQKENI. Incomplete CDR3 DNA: TGTGCCAGCTCACCACTAAACGGGGTATACAATGAG. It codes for CASSPLNGVYNE. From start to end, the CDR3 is CASSPLNGVYNEQFF.

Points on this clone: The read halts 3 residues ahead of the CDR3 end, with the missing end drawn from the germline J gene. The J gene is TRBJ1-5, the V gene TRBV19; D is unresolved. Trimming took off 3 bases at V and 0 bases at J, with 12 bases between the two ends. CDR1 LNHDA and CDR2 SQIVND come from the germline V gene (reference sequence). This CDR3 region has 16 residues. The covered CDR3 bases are TGTGCCAGTAGTATTTTCCCGGGTTCTAGCAATCAGCCC. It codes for CASSIFPGSSNQP. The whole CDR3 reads CASSIFPGSSNQPQHF.

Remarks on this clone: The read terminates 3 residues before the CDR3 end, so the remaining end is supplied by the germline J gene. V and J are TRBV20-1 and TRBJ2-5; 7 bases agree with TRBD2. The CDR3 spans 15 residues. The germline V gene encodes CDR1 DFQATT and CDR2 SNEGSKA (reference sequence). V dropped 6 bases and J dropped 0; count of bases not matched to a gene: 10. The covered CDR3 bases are TGCAGTGCCCCCCGGGGGGAGGCGTACCAAGAGACC. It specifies CSAPRGEAYQET. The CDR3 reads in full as CSAPRGEAYQETQYF.

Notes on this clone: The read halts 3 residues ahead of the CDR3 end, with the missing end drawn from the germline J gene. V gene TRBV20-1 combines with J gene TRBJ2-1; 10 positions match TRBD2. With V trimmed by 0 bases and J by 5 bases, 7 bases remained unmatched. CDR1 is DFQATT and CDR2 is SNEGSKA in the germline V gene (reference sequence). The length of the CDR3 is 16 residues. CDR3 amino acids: CSARDRASGGHNEQFF. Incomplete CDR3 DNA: TGCAGTGCTAGAGATCGGGCTAGCGGGGGTCACAATGAG.

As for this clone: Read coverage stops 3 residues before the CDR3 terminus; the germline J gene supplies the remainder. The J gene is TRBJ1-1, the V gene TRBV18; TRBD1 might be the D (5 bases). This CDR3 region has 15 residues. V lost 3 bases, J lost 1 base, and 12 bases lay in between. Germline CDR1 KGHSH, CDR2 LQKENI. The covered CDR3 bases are TGTGCCAGCTCACCCCCAATGGGGCAGAACACTGAA. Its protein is CASSPPMGQNTE. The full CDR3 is CASSPPMGQNTEAFF.

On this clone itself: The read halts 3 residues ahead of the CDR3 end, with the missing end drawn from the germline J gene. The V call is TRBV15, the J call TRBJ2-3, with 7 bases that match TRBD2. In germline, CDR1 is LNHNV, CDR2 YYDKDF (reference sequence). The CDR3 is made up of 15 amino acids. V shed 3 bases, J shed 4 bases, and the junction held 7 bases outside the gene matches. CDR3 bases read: TGTGCCACCAGCAGCGGGACTAAAGGTTCAGATACG. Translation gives CATSSGTKGSDT. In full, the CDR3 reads CATSSGTKGSDTQYF.

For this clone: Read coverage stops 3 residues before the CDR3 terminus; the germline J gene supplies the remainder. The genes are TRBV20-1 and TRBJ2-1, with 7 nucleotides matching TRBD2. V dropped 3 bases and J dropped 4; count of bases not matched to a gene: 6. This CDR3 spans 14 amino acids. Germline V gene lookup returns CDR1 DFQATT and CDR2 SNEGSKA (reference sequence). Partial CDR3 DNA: TGCAGTGCTAGTGTGGCTAGCGGTTACAATGAG. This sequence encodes CSASVASGYNE. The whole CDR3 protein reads CSASVASGYNEQFF.

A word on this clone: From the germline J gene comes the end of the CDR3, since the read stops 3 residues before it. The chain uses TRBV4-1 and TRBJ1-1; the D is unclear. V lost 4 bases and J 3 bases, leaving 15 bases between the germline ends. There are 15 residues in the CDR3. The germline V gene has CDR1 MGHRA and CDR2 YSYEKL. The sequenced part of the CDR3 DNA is TGCGCCAGCAGCCCTGTTTTAAGGCAGGACACTGAA. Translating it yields CASSPVLRQDTE. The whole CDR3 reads CASSPVLRQDTEAFF.

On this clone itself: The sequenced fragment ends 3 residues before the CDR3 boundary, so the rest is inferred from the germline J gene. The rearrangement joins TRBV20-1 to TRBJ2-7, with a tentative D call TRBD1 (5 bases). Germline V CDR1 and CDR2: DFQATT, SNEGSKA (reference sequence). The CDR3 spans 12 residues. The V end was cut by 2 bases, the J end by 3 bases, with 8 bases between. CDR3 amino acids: CSARKGNYEQYF. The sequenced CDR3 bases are TGCAGTGCTAGAAAGGGGAACTACGAG.

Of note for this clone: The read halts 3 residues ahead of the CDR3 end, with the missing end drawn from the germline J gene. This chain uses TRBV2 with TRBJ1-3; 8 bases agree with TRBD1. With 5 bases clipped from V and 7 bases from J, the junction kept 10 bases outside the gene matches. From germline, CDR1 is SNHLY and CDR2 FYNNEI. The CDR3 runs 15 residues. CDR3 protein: CASSSDRGNRNTIYF. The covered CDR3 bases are TGTGCCAGCAGTTCCGACAGGGGAAATCGGAACACC.

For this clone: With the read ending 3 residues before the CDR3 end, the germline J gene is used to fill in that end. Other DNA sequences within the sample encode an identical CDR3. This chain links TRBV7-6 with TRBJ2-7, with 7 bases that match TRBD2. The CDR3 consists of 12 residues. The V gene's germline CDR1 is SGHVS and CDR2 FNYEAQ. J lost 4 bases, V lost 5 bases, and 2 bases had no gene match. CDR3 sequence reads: CASSPGGYEQYF. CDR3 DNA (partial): TGTGCCAGCAGCCCCGGGGGGTACGAG.

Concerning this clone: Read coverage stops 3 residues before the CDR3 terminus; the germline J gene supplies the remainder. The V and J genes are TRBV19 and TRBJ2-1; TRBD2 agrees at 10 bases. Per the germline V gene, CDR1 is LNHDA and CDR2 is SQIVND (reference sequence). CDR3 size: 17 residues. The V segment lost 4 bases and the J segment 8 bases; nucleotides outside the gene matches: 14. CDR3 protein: CASSNPSKLAGIDEQFF. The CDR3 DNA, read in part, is TGTGCCAGTAGTAACCCTTCAAAACTAGCGGGGATCGATGAG.

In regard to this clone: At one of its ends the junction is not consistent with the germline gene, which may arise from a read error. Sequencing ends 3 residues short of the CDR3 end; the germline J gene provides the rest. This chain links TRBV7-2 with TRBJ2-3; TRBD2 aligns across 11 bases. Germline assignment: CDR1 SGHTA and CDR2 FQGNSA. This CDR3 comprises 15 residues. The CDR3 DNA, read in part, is TGTGCCAGCAGTTTAGCGGGGGGGCGTGGAGATACG. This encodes CASSLAGGRGDT. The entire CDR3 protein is CASSLAGGRGDTQYF.

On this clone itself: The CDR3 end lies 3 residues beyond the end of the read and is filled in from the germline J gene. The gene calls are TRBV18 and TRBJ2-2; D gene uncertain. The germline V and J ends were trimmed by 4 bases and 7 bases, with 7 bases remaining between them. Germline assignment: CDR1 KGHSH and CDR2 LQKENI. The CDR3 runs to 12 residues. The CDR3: CASSHRDGELFF. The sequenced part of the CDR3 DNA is TGTGCCAGCTCACACAGAGACGGGGAG.

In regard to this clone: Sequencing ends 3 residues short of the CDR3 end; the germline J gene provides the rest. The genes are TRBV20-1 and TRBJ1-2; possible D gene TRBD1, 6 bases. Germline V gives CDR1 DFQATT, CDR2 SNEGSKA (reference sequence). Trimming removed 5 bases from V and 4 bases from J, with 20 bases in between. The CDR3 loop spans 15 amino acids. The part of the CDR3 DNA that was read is TGCAGTGCTCCCCCTCTGGCAGGGGCCCCCTATGGC. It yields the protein CSAPPLAGAPYG. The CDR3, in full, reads CSAPPLAGAPYGYTF.

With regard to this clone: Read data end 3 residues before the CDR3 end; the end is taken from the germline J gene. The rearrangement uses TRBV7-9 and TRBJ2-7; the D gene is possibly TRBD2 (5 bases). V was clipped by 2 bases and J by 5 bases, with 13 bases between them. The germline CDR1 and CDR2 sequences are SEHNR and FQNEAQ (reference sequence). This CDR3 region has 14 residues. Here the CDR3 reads CASSLSGLINEQYF. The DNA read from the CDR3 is TGTGCCAGCAGCTTATCGGGGTTGATCAACGAG.